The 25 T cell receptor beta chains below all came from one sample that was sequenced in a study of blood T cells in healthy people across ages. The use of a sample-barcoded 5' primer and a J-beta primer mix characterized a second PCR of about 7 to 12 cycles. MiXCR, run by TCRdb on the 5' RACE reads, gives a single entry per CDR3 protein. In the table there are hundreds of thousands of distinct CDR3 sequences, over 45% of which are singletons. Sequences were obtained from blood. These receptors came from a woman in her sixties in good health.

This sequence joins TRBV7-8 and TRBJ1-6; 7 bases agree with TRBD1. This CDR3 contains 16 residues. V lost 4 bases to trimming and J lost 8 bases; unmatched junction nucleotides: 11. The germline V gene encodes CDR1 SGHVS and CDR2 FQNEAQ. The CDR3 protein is CASSWKGQLDYSPLHF. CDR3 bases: TGTGCCAGCAGCTGGAAGGGACAGTTGGACTATTCACCCCTCCACTTT. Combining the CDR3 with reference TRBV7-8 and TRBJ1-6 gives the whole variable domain GAGVSQSPRYKVAKRGQDVALRCDPISGHVSLFWYQQALGQGPEFLTYFQNEAQLDKSGLPSDRFFAERPEGSVSTLKIQRTQQEDSAVYLCASSWKGQLDYSPLHFGNGTRLTVT.

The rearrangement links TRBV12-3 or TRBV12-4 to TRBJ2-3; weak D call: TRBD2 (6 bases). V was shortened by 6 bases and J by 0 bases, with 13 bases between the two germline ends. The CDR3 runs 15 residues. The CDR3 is CASRYSGSSTDTQYF. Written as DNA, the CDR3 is TGTGCCAGCAGGTATAGCGGTAGTAGCACAGATACGCAGTATTTT.

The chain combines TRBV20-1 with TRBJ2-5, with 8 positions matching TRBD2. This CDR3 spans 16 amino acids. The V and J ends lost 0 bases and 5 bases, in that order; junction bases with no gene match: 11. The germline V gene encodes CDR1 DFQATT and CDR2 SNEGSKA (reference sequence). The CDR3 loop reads CSARDLEGTRGETQYF. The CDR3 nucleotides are TGCAGTGCTAGAGATCTCGAAGGGACTAGGGGGGAGACCCAGTACTTC.

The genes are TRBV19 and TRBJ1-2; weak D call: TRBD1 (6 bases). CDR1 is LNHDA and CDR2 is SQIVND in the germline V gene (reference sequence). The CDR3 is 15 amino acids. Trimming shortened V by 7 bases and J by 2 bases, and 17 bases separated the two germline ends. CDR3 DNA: TGTGCCAGTATTGCGAGAGACACAGGGAACTATGGCTACACCTTC. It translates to CASIARDTGNYGYTF.

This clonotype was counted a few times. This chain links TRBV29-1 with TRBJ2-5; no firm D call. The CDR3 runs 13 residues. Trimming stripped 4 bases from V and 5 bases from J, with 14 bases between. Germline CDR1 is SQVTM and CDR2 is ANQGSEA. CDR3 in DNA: TGCAGCGTTGGATATGTTGGGATGGAGACCCAGTACTTC. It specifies CSVGYVGMETQYF.

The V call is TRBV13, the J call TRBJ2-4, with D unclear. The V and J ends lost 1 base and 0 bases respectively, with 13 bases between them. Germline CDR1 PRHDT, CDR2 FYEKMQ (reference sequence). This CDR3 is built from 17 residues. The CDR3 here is CASSLVGRWGAKNIQYF. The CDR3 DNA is TGTGCCAGCAGCTTAGTTGGAAGGTGGGGAGCCAAAAACATTCAGTACTTC. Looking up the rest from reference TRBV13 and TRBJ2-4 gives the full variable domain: AAGVIQSPRHLIKEKRETATLKCYPIPRHDTVYWYQQGPGQDPQFLISFYEKMQSDKGSIPDRFSAQQFSDYHSELNMSSLELGDSALYFCASSLVGRWGAKNIQYFGAGTRLSVL.

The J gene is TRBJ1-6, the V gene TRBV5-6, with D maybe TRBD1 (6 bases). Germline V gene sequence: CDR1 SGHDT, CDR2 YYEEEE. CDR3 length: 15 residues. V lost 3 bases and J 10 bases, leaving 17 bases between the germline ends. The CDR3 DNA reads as TGTGCCAGCAGCTCTGCCCCGGACAGCCCATCACCCCTCCACTTT. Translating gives CASSSAPDSPSPLHF.

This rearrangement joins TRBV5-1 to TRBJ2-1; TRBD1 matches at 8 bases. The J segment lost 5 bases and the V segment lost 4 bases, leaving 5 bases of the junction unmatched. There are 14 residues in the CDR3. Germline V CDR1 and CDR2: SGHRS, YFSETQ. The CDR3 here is CASSIQGQDNEQFF. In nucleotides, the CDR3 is TGCGCCAGCAGCATACAGGGACAGGACAATGAGCAGTTCTTC.

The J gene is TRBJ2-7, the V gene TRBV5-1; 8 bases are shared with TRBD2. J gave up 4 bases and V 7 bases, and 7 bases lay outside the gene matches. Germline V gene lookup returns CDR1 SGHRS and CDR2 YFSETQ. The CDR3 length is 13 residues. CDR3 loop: CASGNSGIYEQYF. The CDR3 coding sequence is TGCGCCAGCGGTAATAGCGGGATTTACGAGCAGTACTTC.

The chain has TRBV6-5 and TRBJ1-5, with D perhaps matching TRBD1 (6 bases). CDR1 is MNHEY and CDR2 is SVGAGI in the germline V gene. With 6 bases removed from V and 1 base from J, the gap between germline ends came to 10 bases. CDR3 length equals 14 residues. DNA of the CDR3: TGTGCCAGCAGGCTTGGACAGAGCAATCAGCCCCAGCATTTT. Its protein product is CASRLGQSNQPQHF.

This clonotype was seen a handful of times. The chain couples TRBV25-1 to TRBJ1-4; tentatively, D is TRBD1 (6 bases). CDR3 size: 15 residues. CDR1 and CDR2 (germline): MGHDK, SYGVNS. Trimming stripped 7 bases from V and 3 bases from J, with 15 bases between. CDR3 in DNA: TGTGCCAGCACCCCTGGGACATATGCTAATGAAAAACTGTTTTTT. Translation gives CASTPGTYANEKLFF.

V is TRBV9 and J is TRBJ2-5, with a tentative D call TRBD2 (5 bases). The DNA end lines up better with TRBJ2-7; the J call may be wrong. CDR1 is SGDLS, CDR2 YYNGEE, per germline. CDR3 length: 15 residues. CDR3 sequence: CASSVGVTGTYEQYF. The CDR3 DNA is TGTGCCAGCAGCGTAGGGGTAACGGGGACCTACGAGCAGTACTTC.

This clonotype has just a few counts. The CDR3 DNA is TGCGCCAGCAGCTTGCTGAGCGGAGTTACGGGGGGTGAGCAGTTCTTC. Translating it yields CASSLLSGVTGGEQFF. The gene calls are TRBV5-1 and TRBJ2-1, with 7 positions matching TRBD2. Germline V gene sequence: CDR1 SGHRS, CDR2 YFSETQ. The ends lost 1 base at V and 9 bases at J; junction bases unmatched: 13. The CDR3 length is 16 residues. The whole variable domain, remainder taken from reference TRBV5-1 and TRBJ2-1, is KAGVTQTPRYLIKTRGQQVTLSCSPISGHRSVSWYQQTPGQGLQFLFEYFSETQRNKGNFPGRFSGRQFSNSRSEMNVSTLELGDSALYLCASSLLSGVTGGEQFFGPGTRLTVL.

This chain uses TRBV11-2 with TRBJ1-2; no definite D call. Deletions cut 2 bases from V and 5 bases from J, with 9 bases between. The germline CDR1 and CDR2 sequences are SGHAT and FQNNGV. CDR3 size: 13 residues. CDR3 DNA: TGTGCCAGCAGCTTATACAGCGAATATGGCTACACCTTC. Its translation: CASSLYSEYGYTF.

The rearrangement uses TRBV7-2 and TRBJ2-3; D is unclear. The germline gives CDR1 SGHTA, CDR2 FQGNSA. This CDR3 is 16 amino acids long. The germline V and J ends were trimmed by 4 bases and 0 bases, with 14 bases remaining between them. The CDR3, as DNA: TGTGCCAGCAGCTATACCCGGACGGTTAGCACAGATACGCAGTATTTT. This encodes CASSYTRTVSTDTQYF.

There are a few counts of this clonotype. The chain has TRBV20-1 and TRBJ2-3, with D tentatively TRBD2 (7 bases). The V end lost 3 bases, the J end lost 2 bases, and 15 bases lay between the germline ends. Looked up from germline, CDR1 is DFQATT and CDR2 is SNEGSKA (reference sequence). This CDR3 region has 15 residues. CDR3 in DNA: TGCAGTGCTAGTGAGGGGGGGACTACCACAGATACGCAGTATTTT. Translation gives CSASEGGTTTDTQYF.

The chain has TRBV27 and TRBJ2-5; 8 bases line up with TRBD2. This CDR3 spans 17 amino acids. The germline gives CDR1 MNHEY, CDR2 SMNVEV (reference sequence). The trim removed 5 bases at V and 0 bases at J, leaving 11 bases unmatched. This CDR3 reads CASSLNLGGANQETQYF. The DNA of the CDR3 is TGTGCCAGCAGTCTTAATCTCGGGGGGGCAAACCAAGAGACCCAGTACTTC.

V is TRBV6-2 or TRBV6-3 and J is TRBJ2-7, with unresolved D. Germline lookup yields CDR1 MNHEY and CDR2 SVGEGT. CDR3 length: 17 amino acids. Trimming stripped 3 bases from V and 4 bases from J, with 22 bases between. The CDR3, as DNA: TGTGCCAGCAGTTATCTCCTGATCGGCCTACCTAATTACGAGCAGTACTTC. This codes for CASSYLLIGLPNYEQYF.

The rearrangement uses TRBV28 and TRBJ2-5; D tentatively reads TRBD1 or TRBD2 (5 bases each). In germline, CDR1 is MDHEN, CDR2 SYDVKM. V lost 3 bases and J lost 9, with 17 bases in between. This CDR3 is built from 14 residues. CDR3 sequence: CASSLTQATKAQYF. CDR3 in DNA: TGTGCCAGCAGTTTGACACAGGCGACTAAGGCCCAGTACTTC.

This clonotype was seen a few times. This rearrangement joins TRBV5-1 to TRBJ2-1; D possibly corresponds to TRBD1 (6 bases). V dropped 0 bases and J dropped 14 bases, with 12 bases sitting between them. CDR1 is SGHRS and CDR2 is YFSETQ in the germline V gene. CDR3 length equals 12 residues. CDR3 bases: TGCGCCAGCAGCTTGGAAGGGACACTGGAGTTCTTC. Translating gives CASSLEGTLEFF.

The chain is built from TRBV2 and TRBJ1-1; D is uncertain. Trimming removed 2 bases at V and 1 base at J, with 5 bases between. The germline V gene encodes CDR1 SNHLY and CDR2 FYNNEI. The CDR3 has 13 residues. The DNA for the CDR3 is TGTGCCAGCAGTGAACGACAGAACACTGAAGCTTTCTTT. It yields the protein CASSERQNTEAFF.

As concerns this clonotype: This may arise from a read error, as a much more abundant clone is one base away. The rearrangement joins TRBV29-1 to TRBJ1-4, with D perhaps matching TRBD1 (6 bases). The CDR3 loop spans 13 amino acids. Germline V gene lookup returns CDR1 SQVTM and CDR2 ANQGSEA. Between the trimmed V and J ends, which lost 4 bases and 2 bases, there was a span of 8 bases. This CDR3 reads CSVVQGTNEKLFF. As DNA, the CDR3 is TGCAGCGTTGTGCAGGGGACTAATGAAAAACTGTTTTTT.

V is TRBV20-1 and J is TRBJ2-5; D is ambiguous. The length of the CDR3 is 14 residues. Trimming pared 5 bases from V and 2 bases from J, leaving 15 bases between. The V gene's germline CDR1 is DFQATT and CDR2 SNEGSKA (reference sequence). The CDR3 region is CSASGPNLQETQYF. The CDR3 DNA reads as TGCAGTGCTTCTGGACCCAACCTTCAAGAGACCCAGTACTTC.

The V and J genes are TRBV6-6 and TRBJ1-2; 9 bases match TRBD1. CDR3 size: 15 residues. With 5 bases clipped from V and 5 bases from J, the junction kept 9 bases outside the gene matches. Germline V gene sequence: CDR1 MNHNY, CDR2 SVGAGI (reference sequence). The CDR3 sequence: CASSPPDRGPYGYTF. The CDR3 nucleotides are TGTGCCAGCAGTCCCCCGGACAGGGGTCCTTATGGCTACACCTTC.

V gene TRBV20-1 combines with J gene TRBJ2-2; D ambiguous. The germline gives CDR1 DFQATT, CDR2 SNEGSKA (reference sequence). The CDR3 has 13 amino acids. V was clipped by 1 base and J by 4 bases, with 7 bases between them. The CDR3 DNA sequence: TGCAGTGCTAGAGTAGTCTCCACCGGGGAGCTGTTTTTT. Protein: CSARVVSTGELFF.